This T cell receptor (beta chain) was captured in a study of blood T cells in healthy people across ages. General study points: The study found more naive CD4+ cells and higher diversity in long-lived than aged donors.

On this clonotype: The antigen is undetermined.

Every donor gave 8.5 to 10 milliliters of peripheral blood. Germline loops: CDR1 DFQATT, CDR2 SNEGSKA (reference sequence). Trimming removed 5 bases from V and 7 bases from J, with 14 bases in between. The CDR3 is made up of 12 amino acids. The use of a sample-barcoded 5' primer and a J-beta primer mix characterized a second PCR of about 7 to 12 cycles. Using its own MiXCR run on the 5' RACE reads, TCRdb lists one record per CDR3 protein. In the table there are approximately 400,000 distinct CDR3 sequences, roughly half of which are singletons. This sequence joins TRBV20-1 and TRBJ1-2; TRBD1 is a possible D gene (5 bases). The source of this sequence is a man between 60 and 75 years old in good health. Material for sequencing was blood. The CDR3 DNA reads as TGCAGTGCTCCCCCCGCAGGGCCTGGCTACACCTTC. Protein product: CSAPPAGPGYTF.